A selection of T cell receptor beta chains follows, all from one sample in a study of cytomegalovirus exposure and HLA in healthy donors. Clones were sequenced by immunoSEQ multiplex PCR, and TCRdb holds only the in-frame ones, with some missing. The data show around 150,000 clones, with approximately 68% seen just once and almost 4.5% held by the top ten. Input material: PBMCs. The receptors derive from a man aged 55-75 years in good health and CMV-seronegative. The CDR3 runs from the conserved cysteine through the conserved F or W. The D gene is left open where the match is weak. Expanded clones get a size class; other rows say once, few or many, or leave the size out.

J,D,size,V,CDR3,DNA
TRBJ2-2,NA,few,TRBV5-1,CASSRGTGELFF,TGCGCCAGCAGCCGGGGCACCGGGGAGCTGTTTTTT
TRBJ1-1,NA,few,TRBV27,CASSSPGGTNTEAFF,TGTGCCAGCAGTTCCCCGGGTGGTACGAACACTGAAGCTTTCTTT
TRBJ2-7,TRBD2,NA,TRBV5-6,CASSLFLEGLAGDEQYF,TGTGCCAGCAGCTTGTTCTTGGAGGGACTAGCGGGAGACGAGCAGTACTTC
TRBJ2-7,NA,NA,TRBV28,CASSLTSKPSYEQYF,TGTGCCAGCAGTTTAACGTCTAAGCCTTCCTACGAGCAGTACTTC
TRBJ1-1,TRBD1,NA,TRBV27,CASSLGAGGAEAFF,TGTGCCAGCAGTTTGGGGGCAGGGGGCGCAGAAGCTTTCTTT
TRBJ2-7,NA,few,TRBV6-5,CASSRREFNEQYF,TGTGCCAGCAGTCGTCGGGAGTTCAACGAGCAGTACTTC
TRBJ2-1,NA,NA,TRBV7-9,CASSLEVWGGAYNEQFF,TGTGCCAGCAGCTTAGAAGTATGGGGAGGCGCTTACAATGAGCAGTTCTTC
TRBJ2-1,TRBD1,NA,TRBV5-4,CASSLKGPGGFGNEQFF,TGTGCCAGCAGCTTGAAAGGTCCAGGGGGCTTCGGCAATGAGCAGTTCTTC
TRBJ2-4,TRBD2,NA,TRBV11-3,CASPRLVTSGINIQYF,TGTGCCAGCCCCCGGCTGGTGACTAGCGGTATCAACATTCAGTACTTC
TRBJ2-1,NA,NA,TRBV29-1,CSVAYGGDSYNEQFF,TGCAGCGTTGCATACGGCGGCGACTCCTACAATGAGCAGTTCTTC
TRBJ2-1,TRBD2,NA,TRBV28,CASSLEASGRNEQFF,TGTGCCAGCAGTTTGGAGGCTAGCGGGAGGAACGAGCAGTTCTTC
TRBJ2-3,NA,NA,TRBV29-1,CSVAWGEGSTDTQYF,TGCAGCGTTGCTTGGGGGGAAGGGAGCACAGATACGCAGTATTTT
TRBJ2-5,TRBD2,NA,TRBV9,CASSVRLAGDWETQYF,TGTGCCAGCAGCGTTCGACTAGCGGGAGATTGGGAGACCCAGTACTTC
TRBJ1-4,TRBD1,NA,TRBV9,CASSVGTGGEKLFF,TGTGCCAGCAGCGTAGGGACAGGGGGGGAAAAACTGTTTTTT
TRBJ2-1,NA,NA,TRBV5-6,CASSSLRGYNEQFF,TGTGCCAGCAGCTCGCTTCGGGGCTACAATGAGCAGTTCTTC
TRBJ2-7,NA,NA,TRBV11-2,CASSLDLGLLYEQYF,TGTGCCAGCAGCTTAGATCTGGGGCTGCTCTACGAGCAGTACTTC
TRBJ2-7,TRBD1,NA,TRBV7-2,CASSPLTGTGGFEQYF,TGTGCCAGCAGCCCACTAACCGGGACAGGGGGTTTCGAGCAGTACTTC
TRBJ2-5,NA,NA,TRBV9,CASPYWGVETQYF,TGTGCCAGCCCCTACTGGGGCGTAGAAACCCAGTACTTC
TRBJ2-7,TRBD1,NA,TRBV6-1,CASSVGQGLYEQYF,TGTGCCAGCAGTGTCGGACAGGGTCTCTACGAGCAGTACTTC
TRBJ2-2,NA,NA,TRBV11-2,CASSPGQYTGELFF,TGTGCCAGCAGCCCAGGACAGTACACCGGGGAGCTGTTTTTT
TRBJ2-2,TRBD2,NA,TRBV30,CAWSVSRLSSGPSNTGELFF,TGTGCCTGGAGTGTAAGTAGGTTGTCTAGCGGGCCGTCGAACACCGGGGAGCTGTTTTTT
TRBJ2-3,TRBD2,NA,TRBV7-3,CASSSIAGADTQYF,TGTGCCAGCAGCAGTATAGCGGGAGCAGATACGCAGTATTTT
TRBJ2-7,NA,NA,TRBV14,CASSRDFGTYEQYF,TGTGCCAGCAGCCGAGACTTCGGGACCTACGAGCAGTACTTC
TRBJ2-5,NA,NA,TRBV7-9,CSSRAKQGRETQYF,TGTTCCAGCAGGGCAAAACAGGGCCGAGAGACCCAGTACTTC
TRBJ2-1,TRBD2,NA,TRBV18,CASSPGLAGNEQFF,TGTGCCAGCTCACCTGGGCTAGCGGGCAATGAGCAGTTCTTC
TRBJ2-3,NA,NA,TRBV7-2,CASSPRELTDTQYF,TGTGCCAGCAGCCCGCGTGAACTGACAGATACGCAGTATTTT
TRBJ2-5,TRBD2,few,TRBV7-9,CASSLPSGSRETQYF,TGTGCCAGCAGCCTCCCTAGCGGATCGAGGGAGACCCAGTACTTC
TRBJ2-5,TRBD2,few,TRBV7-9,CASSLDRSSGEETQYF,TGTGCCAGCAGCTTAGATAGGAGTAGCGGGGAAGAGACCCAGTACTTC
TRBJ1-2,NA,NA,TRBV2,CASSESRQYYGYTF,TGTGCCAGCAGTGAGAGTAGACAGTACTATGGCTACACCTTC